Each of the 12 T cell receptor beta chains below was sequenced from the same sample in a study of regulatory T cells in long-lasting Graves disease. Time point defined: newly diagnosed GD, antithyroid drugs for less than 3 months. RNA from PBMCs was the source of the TCR library. The authors built TCR beta libraries using iRepertoire HTBI primers and Arm-PCR of CDR3 regions. Each CDR3 protein gets one entry after TCRdb re-called the multiplex PCR reads with MiXCR. The sample holds about 240,000 distinct CDR3 sequences; 20% to 25% are singletons and the top ten take over 11%. Specimen: peripheral blood mononuclear cells (PBMCs), collected at new diagnosis, from a patient treated with antithyroid drugs. The receptors were sampled from a female donor with Graves disease.

This clonotype was seen at least ten times. V is TRBV18 and J is TRBJ2-5, with TRBD1 identical over 7 bases. Germline trimming cut 3 bases from V and 5 bases from J; bases unmatched to any gene: 6. CDR1 and CDR2 (germline): KGHSH, LQKENI. The CDR3 is 14 amino acids. CDR3 sequence (DNA): TGTGCCAGCTCACCCGACCTAGGGGGCGAGACCCAGTACTTC. As protein: CASSPDLGGETQYF.

In its sample, this clonotype was seen many times. CDR3 in amino acids: CASSQEVRSNYGYTF. CDR3 coding DNA: TGCGCCAGCAGCCAAGAAGTCCGCTCTAACTATGGCTACACCTTC. The chain uses TRBV4-1 and TRBJ1-2; D unclear. CDR1 and CDR2 (germline): MGHRA, YSYEKL. Trimming cost V 0 bases and J 0 bases, with 8 bases left between them. There are 15 residues in the CDR3.

A note on this clonotype: A read error may be the cause here, since a much bigger clone is one base away. The chain links TRBV7-2 to TRBJ1-2, with 9 bases fitting TRBD1. The germline gives CDR1 SGHTA, CDR2 FQGNSA. The CDR3 extends over 14 amino acids. The CDR3 here is CAGSFTGTGSGYTF. Written as DNA, the CDR3 is TGTGCCGGCAGCTTTACCGGGACAGGGAGCGGCTACACCTTC.

This clonotype was observed many times. The chain uses TRBV5-1 and TRBJ2-1; D is ambiguous. The length of the CDR3 is 14 residues. The V gene lost 2 bases and the J gene lost 5 bases, with 11 bases spanning the gap. CDR1 and CDR2 from the germline V gene are SGHRS and YFSETQ. The CDR3 loop is CASSLGKANNEQFF. As DNA, the CDR3 is TGCGCCAGCAGCTTAGGAAAGGCAAACAATGAGCAGTTCTTC.

This clonotype was detected ten times or more. The chain couples TRBV2 to TRBJ1-2, with 8 positions matching TRBD1. CDR3 length: 15 residues. V lost 1 base to trimming and J lost 5 bases; unmatched junction nucleotides: 6. The germline CDR1 and CDR2 sequences are SNHLY and FYNNEI. The CDR3 protein is CASSEGGQGLYGYTF. Written as DNA, the CDR3 is TGTGCCAGCAGTGAAGGAGGACAGGGACTATATGGCTACACCTTC.

At least ten counts were recorded for this clonotype. The genes are TRBV6-2 or TRBV6-3 and TRBJ2-1; TRBD2 matches 8 bases. The CDR3 sequence is 12 residues long. The ends lost 3 bases at V and 12 bases at J; junction bases unmatched: 4. Germline assignment: CDR1 MNHEY and CDR2 SVGEGT. The CDR3 here is CASSYSLAGQFF. CDR3 DNA sequence: TGTGCCAGCAGTTATTCCCTAGCGGGGCAGTTCTTC.

This clonotype appeared many times. The chain links TRBV5-1 to TRBJ1-1; possibly TRBD1 for D (5 bases). CDR1 and CDR2 from the germline V gene are SGHRS and YFSETQ. This CDR3 is built from 11 residues. V lost 3 bases, J lost 11 bases, and 11 bases lay in between. The CDR3 region is CASSSGPWAFF. CDR3 coding DNA: TGCGCCAGCAGCTCGGGACCCTGGGCTTTCTTT.

This chain uses TRBV25-1 with TRBJ1-1, with 9 bases identical to TRBD1. This CDR3 has 15 amino acids. V lost 6 bases and J lost 1; bases outside the gene matches: 6. The germline gives CDR1 MGHDK, CDR2 SYGVNS. As DNA, the CDR3 is TGTGCCAGCAGGCCACCGACAGGGGGGAACACTGAAGCTTTCTTT. It codes for CASRPPTGGNTEAFF.

This rearrangement joins TRBV19 to TRBJ1-3, with 7 bases aligning to TRBD1. The V gene's germline CDR1 is LNHDA and CDR2 SQIVND (reference sequence). V dropped 4 bases and J dropped 0; count of bases not matched to a gene: 6. The CDR3 length is 16 residues. CDR3 nucleotide sequence: TGTGCCAGTAGTAAGGCAGGGGGTAGCTCTGGAAACACCATATATTTT. Its protein product is CASSKAGGSSGNTIYF.

This clonotype was counted at least ten times. This chain connects TRBV5-1 to TRBJ2-2, with D possibly TRBD2 on 5 matching bases. The V gene's germline CDR1 is SGHRS and CDR2 YFSETQ. V was clipped by 4 bases and J by 3 bases, with 16 bases between them. The CDR3 is 16 residues long. Here the CDR3 DNA reads TGCGCCAGCAGCCTCTTATCGGGGAGCCACACCGGGGAGCTGTTTTTT. Translated: CASSLLSGSHTGELFF.

V is TRBV11-2 and J is TRBJ2-3; 10 bases agree with TRBD2. The CDR3 runs to 16 residues. Unmatched junction bases numbered 5, after V lost 4 bases and J lost 1 base. Germline loops: CDR1 SGHAT, CDR2 FQNNGV. CDR3 sequence reads: CASSSSTSGGTDTQYF. CDR3 sequence (DNA): TGTGCCAGCAGCTCAAGTACTAGCGGGGGCACAGATACGCAGTATTTT.

For this clonotype: The likely explanation is a read error, given a far larger clone one base away. The CDR3 sequence: CSAGRGSVGYEQFF. The CDR3 nucleotides are TGCAGTGCTGGCCGGGGTTCTGTAGGCTACGAGCAGTTCTTC. The chain uses TRBV20-1 and TRBJ2-1; D is perhaps TRBD2 (5 bases). The CDR3 consists of 14 residues. Germline V gene sequence: CDR1 DFQATT, CDR2 SNEGSKA (reference sequence). The V gene lost 5 bases and the J gene lost 10 bases, with 21 bases spanning the gap.